Each of the 12 T cell receptor beta chains below was sequenced from the same sample in a study of beta chain features in type 1 diabetes. Expressed TCRB transcripts were sequenced because the entire RNA isolate underwent reverse transcription. Sequencing used immunoSEQ multiplex PCR; TCRdb keeps in-frame clones, though not all of them. The sample lists about 220,000 clones, roughly 11% occurring once. The source material was central memory CD4+ T cells from blood. All receptors come from a man between 18 and 29 years old in good health.

V and J are TRBV7-6 and TRBJ2-5, with unresolved D. CDR3 size: 13 residues. From germline, CDR1 is SGHVS and CDR2 FNYEAQ. The ends were cut back, 1 base at V and 2 bases at J, with 5 bases in the middle. This chain's CDR3 is CASSLVVQETQYF. The CDR3 DNA reads TGTGCCAGCAGCTTAGTAGTTCAAGAGACCCAGTACTTC.

Worth noting for this clone: Different DNA sequences within this sample yield the same CDR3. For the CDR3, the DNA is TGTGCCTGGAGTGCGGGATCAACAGATACGCAGTATTTT. Protein product: CAWSAGSTDTQYF. V usage is TRBV30 and J usage is TRBJ2-3; possibly TRBD2 for D (5 bases). The CDR3 is made up of 13 amino acids. The V and J ends lost 1 base and 3 bases respectively, with 8 bases between them. From germline, CDR1 is GTSNPN and CDR2 SVGIG (reference sequence).

In this sample, this clone turned up a few times. The chain joins TRBV30 to TRBJ2-2; D is unresolved. Germline V gene lookup returns CDR1 GTSNPN and CDR2 SVGIG (reference sequence). There are 13 residues in the CDR3. V dropped 2 bases and J dropped 6 bases, with 10 bases sitting between them. The CDR3 reads CAWSTDPSGELFF. In DNA form, the CDR3 reads TGTGCCTGGAGTACTGACCCCTCCGGGGAGCTGTTTTTT. The full variable domain, in which reference TRBV30 and TRBJ2-2 provide the parts outside the CDR3, is SQTIHQWPATLVQPVGSPLSLECTVEGTSNPNLYWYRQAAGRGLQLLFYSVGIGQISSEVPQNLSASRPQDRQFILSSKKLLLSDSGFYLCAWSTDPSGELFFGEGSRLTVL.

CDR3 in DNA: TGTGCCAGCAGCCCTGGGACAGGGGGGGATCAGCCCCAGCATTTT. Translated, it gives CASSPGTGGDQPQHF. V gene TRBV27 combines with J gene TRBJ1-5, with TRBD1 identical over 11 bases. This CDR3 is built from 15 residues. Germline CDR1 reads MNHEY; CDR2 reads SMNVEV (reference sequence). The V gene end was trimmed by 6 bases and the J gene end by 5 bases; junction bases not matched to a gene: 6.

This clone was seen repeatedly, ten times or more. The V gene is TRBV30, the J gene TRBJ2-1; 11 bases align to TRBD1. CDR1 and CDR2 from the germline V gene are GTSNPN and SVGIG (reference sequence). The CDR3 contains 13 residues. With V trimmed by 7 bases and J by 12 bases, 11 bases remained unmatched. The CDR3 spells CAFRDRGVMGQFF. The CDR3 DNA reads TGTGCCTTCCGGGACAGGGGGGTCATGGGGCAGTTCTTC.

This clone came up once. The chain links TRBV7-2 to TRBJ2-2; D gene uncertain. The CDR3 extends over 16 amino acids. CDR1 SGHTA and CDR2 FQGNSA come from the germline V gene. V was trimmed by 3 bases and J by 2 bases, leaving 13 bases between them. CDR3 sequence (DNA): TGTGCCAGCAGCTTGATATGGGGAAGAAACACCGGGGAGCTGTTTTTT. Translated, it gives CASSLIWGRNTGELFF.

The CDR3 loop is CAISESASGSYEQYF. Written as DNA, the CDR3 is TGTGCCATCAGTGAGTCGGCTAGCGGTTCCTACGAGCAGTACTTC. The rearrangement joins TRBV10-3 to TRBJ2-7; TRBD2 matches at 7 bases. The CDR3 has 15 residues. J was trimmed by 1 base and V by 0 bases; bases with no gene match: 3. Germline V lookup: CDR1 ENHRY, CDR2 SYGVKD.

This clone was seen more than once but under ten times. This chain connects TRBV27 to TRBJ2-7, with D perhaps matching TRBD1 or TRBD2 (5 bases each). Trimming shortened V by 3 bases and J by 2 bases, and 11 bases separated the two germline ends. Germline V CDR1 and CDR2: MNHEY, SMNVEV (reference sequence). The CDR3 is 14 residues long. CDR3: CASSFGGPTYEQYF. CDR3 nucleotide sequence: TGTGCCAGCAGTTTTGGGGGACCGACCTACGAGCAGTACTTC.

A note on this clone: This sample includes further DNA sequences coding for the same CDR3. The J gene is TRBJ1-1, the V gene TRBV30, with D unclear. V dropped 4 bases and J dropped 1 base, with 10 bases sitting between them. The CDR3 spans 13 residues. Germline CDR1 and CDR2: GTSNPN and SVGIG (reference sequence). The CDR3 spells CAWTKGGNTEAFF. The CDR3 DNA is TGTGCCTGGACCAAGGGAGGGAACACTGAAGCTTTCTTT.

J is TRBJ2-5 and V is TRBV29-1; the match to TRBD1 covers 9 bases. The CDR3 is made up of 15 amino acids. The germline V gene has CDR1 SQVTM and CDR2 ANQGSEA. The trim removed 5 bases at V and 2 bases at J, leaving 9 bases unmatched. CDR3 nucleotide sequence: TGCAGCGTTAGTGGGGGGACAGGGTATCAAGAGACCCAGTACTTC. Its protein product is CSVSGGTGYQETQYF.

The chain is built from TRBV27 and TRBJ2-3; D is possibly TRBD1 or TRBD2 (5 bases each). V lost 5 bases, J lost 8 bases, and 23 bases lay in between. Germline V lookup: CDR1 MNHEY, CDR2 SMNVEV (reference sequence). CDR3 length: 16 amino acids. The CDR3 spells CASSPRLGTRSGTQYF. CDR3 bases: TGTGCCAGCAGTCCCCGACTCGGGACCCGGTCCGGTACGCAGTATTTT.

This clone has a handful of counts. The V call is TRBV9, the J call TRBJ2-7, with TRBD2 matching over 9 bases. Germline V CDR1 and CDR2: SGDLS, YYNGEE. The V and J ends lost 4 bases and 3 bases, in that order; junction bases with no gene match: 8. This CDR3 has 15 amino acids. CDR3 sequence: CASSFLAGQYYEQYF. For the CDR3, the DNA is TGTGCCAGCAGCTTCCTAGCGGGACAGTACTACGAGCAGTACTTC.